This T cell receptor (beta chain) was sequenced for a study of molecular identifiers for immune sequencing clone quantification. This CDR3 comprises 16 residues. CDR1 is MGHRA and CDR2 is YSYEKL in the germline V gene. Trimming stripped 3 bases from V and 2 bases from J, with 16 bases between. Listed TCR primers and previously described methods were used for bulk TCR libraries. From the PCR reads, TCRdb called clonotypes with MiXCR, one entry per CDR3 protein. The table lists roughly 90,000 distinct CDR3 sequences, approximately 25% of them singletons. Sorted cells numbering about 20,000 to 1,000,000, with 10%, 30% or 50% RNA, yielded the naive CD8 libraries.

The sequencing sample was made of naive CD8+ T cells from blood, with Jurkat cell RNA spiked in. Subset indicated: FACS-sorted CD8+CD4-CCR7+CD45RA+ naive T cells. The origin of this receptor is a human donor in good health. Some libraries in this study had Jurkat cell RNA spiked in. This sequence joins TRBV4-1 and TRBJ1-1; D perhaps matches TRBD1 (6 bases). The CDR3: CASSQTMGQSNTEAFF. For the CDR3, the DNA is TGCGCCAGCAGCCAGACTATGGGACAAAGTAACACTGAAGCTTTCTTT.